This T cell receptor (beta chain) came from a study of blood T cell repertoires in COVID-19. Clones were sequenced by immunoSEQ multiplex PCR, and TCRdb holds only the in-frame ones, with some missing. Of about 130,000 clones in the sample, roughly 83% were seen once. There are 14 residues in the CDR3. V shed 0 bases and J shed 4 bases, with 9 bases lying between them. Germline V lookup: CDR1 MNHEY, CDR2 SVGAGI. Sequenced: peripheral blood. This TCR came from a man aged 35-49 years with active or convalescent COVID-19. The chain uses TRBV6-5 and TRBJ1-2; tentative D call: TRBD1 (5 bases). CDR3 in amino acids: CASSYSHRSYGYTF. The CDR3 nucleotides read TGTGCCAGCAGTTACTCGCACAGGTCCTATGGCTACACCTTC.